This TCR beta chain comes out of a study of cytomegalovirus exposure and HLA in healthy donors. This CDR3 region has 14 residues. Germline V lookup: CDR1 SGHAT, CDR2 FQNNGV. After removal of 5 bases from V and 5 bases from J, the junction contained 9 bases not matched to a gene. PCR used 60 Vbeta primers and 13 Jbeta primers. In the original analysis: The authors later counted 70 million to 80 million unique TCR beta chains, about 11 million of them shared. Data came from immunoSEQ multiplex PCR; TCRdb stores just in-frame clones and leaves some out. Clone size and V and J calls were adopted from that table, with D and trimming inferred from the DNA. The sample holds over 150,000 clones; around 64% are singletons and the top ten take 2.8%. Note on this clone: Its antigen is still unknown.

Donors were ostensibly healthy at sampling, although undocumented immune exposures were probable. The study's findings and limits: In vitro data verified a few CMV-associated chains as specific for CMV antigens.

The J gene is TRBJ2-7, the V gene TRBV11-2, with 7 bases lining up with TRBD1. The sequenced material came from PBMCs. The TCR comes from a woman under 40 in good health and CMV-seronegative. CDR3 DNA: TGTGCCAGCAGCGCTGGGGACAGAGTCGACGAGCAGTACTTC. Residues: CASSAGDRVDEQYF.